Each of the 6 T cell receptor beta chains below was sequenced from the same sample in a study of T-cell memory formation after mild COVID-19. TCRdb recomputed calls from the 5' RACE reads with MiXCR, one row per CDR3 protein. Counted here are roughly 190,000 distinct CDR3 sequences, 27% occurring once; the ten biggest clones make up roughly 10%. Source material: PBMCs or a T cell subset sorted from them (not recorded which). These TCRs come from an adult woman who had mild COVID-19 (a few samples of this study predate the infection). Cell type and time point are not known.

This sequence joins TRBV5-1 and TRBJ2-3; 7 bases are shared with TRBD1. Germline lookup yields CDR1 SGHRS and CDR2 YFSETQ. V lost 3 bases and J lost 2; bases outside the gene matches: 12. The CDR3 sequence is 17 residues long. CDR3 nucleotide sequence: TGCGCCAGCAGCTCGCAAATTACAGGGGCAGACACAGATACGCAGTATTTT. Its translation is CASSSQITGADTDTQYF.

This chain's CDR3 is CASSSRQNYEQYF. The DNA of the CDR3 is TGTGCCAGCAGCTCGCGACAGAACTACGAGCAGTACTTC. The genes are TRBV7-9 and TRBJ2-7, with D perhaps matching TRBD1 (5 bases). CDR1 is SEHNR and CDR2 is FQNEAQ in the germline V gene (reference sequence). Trimming shortened V by 4 bases and J by 3 bases, and 10 bases separated the two germline ends. The CDR3 extends over 13 amino acids.

This clonotype was counted many times. V is TRBV20-1 and J is TRBJ2-7, with 9 bases identical to TRBD2. The germline V gene has CDR1 DFQATT and CDR2 SNEGSKA (reference sequence). This CDR3 region has 15 residues. Germline trimming cut 6 bases from V and 3 bases from J; bases unmatched to any gene: 12. The CDR3 DNA reads TGCAGTGCGAGGGGGAGCGGGGGGTTTTTCTACGAGCAGTACTTC. This sequence encodes CSARGSGGFFYEQYF.

The chain uses TRBV7-6 and TRBJ2-2; D is unclear. The CDR3 covers 17 residues. V lost 5 bases to trimming and J lost 0 bases, with 16 bases between them. Germline CDR1 is SGHVS and CDR2 is FNYEAQ. The CDR3 bases are TGTGCCAGCAGCCCAACCGGGCAGTCGGCGAACACCGGGGAGCTGTTTTTT. Its protein is CASSPTGQSANTGELFF.

This clonotype came up a few times. V gene TRBV30 combines with J gene TRBJ1-1; D unclear. The CDR3 loop spans 13 amino acids. Germline V gives CDR1 GTSNPN, CDR2 SVGIG (reference sequence). The ends were cut back, 5 bases at V and 1 base at J, with 11 bases in the middle. The CDR3 protein is CAWGRGGNTEAFF. In nucleotides, the CDR3 is TGTGCCTGGGGACGGGGAGGGAACACTGAAGCTTTCTTT.

This clonotype showed up just a few times. The V call is TRBV6-5, the J call TRBJ2-3, with 7 bases lining up with TRBD2. The germline gives CDR1 MNHEY, CDR2 SVGAGI. V gave up 0 bases and J gave up 3 bases; unmatched junction bases: 0. CDR3 length: 14 amino acids. This chain's CDR3 is CASSYSAGTDTQYF. The CDR3 DNA reads TGTGCCAGCAGTTACTCAGCGGGGACAGATACGCAGTATTTT.